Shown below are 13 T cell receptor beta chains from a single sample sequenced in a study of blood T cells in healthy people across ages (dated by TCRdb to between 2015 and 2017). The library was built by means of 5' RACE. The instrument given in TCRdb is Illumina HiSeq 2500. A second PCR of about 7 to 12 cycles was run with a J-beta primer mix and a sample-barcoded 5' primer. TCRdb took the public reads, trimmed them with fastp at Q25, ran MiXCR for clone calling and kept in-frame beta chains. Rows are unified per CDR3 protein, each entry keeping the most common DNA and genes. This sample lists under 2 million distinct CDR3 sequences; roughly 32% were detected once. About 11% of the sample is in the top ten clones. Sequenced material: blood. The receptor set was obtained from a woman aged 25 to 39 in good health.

The CDR3 reads CASSLGTSGSQDTQYF. The CDR3 nucleotides are TGTGCCAGCAGCCTCGGGACTAGCGGGAGTCAAGATACGCAGTATTTT. V and J are TRBV5-4 and TRBJ2-3; 14 bases line up with TRBD2. V gave up 4 bases and J gave up 5 bases; unmatched junction bases: 6. The CDR3 has 16 residues. Germline lookup yields CDR1 SGHNT and CDR2 YYREEE (reference sequence).

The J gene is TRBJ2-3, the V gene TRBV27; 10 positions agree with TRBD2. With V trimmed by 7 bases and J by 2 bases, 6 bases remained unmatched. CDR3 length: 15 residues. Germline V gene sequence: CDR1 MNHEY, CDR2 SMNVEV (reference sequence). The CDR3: CASTLLAGSTDTQYF. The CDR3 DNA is TGTGCCAGCACCTTACTAGCGGGATCCACAGATACGCAGTATTTT.

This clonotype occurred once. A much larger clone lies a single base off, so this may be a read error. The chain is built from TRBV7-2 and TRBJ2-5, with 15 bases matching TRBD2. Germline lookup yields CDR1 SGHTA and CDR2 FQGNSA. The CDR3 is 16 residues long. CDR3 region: CASSPGTSGRRETRYF. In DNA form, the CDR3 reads TGTGCCAGCAGCCCCGGGACTAGCGGGAGGCGGGAGACCCGGTACTTC.

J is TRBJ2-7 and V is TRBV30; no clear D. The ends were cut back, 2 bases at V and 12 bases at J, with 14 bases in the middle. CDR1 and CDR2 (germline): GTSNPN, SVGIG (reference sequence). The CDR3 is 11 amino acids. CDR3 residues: CAWSSQETRYF. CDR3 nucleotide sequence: TGTGCCTGGAGTAGTCAAGAGACCCGGTACTTC.

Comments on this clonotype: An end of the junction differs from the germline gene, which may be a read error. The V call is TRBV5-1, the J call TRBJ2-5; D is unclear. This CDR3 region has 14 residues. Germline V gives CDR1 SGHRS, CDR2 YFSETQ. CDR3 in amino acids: CASATERPQETQHF. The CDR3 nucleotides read TGCGCCAGCGCCACAGAGCGCCCACAAGAGACCCAGCACTTC.

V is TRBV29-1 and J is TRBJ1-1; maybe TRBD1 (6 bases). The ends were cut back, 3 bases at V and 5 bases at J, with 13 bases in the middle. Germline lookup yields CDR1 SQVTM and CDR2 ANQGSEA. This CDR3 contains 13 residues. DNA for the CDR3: TGCAGCGTTGAGGGTTGGGGGCAGACTGAAGCTTTCTTT. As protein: CSVEGWGQTEAFF.

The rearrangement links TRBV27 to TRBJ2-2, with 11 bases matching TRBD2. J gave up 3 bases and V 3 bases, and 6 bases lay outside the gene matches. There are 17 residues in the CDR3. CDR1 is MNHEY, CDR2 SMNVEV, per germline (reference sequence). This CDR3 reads CASSLASGRTYTGELFF. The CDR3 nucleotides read TGTGCCAGCAGTTTGGCTAGCGGGAGGACATACACCGGGGAGCTGTTTTTT.

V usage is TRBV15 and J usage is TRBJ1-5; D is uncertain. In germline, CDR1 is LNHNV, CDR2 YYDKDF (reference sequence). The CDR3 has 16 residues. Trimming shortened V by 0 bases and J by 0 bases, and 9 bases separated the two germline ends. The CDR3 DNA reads TGTGCCACCAGCAGAGATCAAGGATATAGCAATCAGCCCCAGCATTTT. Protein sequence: CATSRDQGYSNQPQHF.

The CDR3 nucleotides are TGCGCCAGCAGCTTGGAGGCTCAAGGGTCGGGCAATGAGCAGTTCTTC. It specifies CASSLEAQGSGNEQFF. This chain joins TRBV5-1 and TRBJ2-1, with unresolved D. The V end lost 0 bases, the J end lost 6 bases, and 16 bases lay between the germline ends. Germline CDR1 reads SGHRS; CDR2 reads YFSETQ. The CDR3 has 16 residues.

The CDR3: CASQKGPLHNEQFF. In nucleotides, the CDR3 is TGTGCCTCCCAAAAGGGACCCCTACACAATGAGCAGTTCTTC. This chain uses TRBV24-1 with TRBJ2-1; perhaps D is TRBD1 or TRBD2 (5 bases each). The V gene's germline CDR1 is KGHDR and CDR2 SFDVKD. V was pared by 12 bases and J by 5 bases, with 19 bases between. CDR3 length: 14 residues.

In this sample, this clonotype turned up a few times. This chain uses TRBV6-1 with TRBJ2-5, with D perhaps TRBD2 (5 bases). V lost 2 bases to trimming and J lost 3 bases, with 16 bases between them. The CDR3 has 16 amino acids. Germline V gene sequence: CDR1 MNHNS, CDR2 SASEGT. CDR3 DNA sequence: TGTGCCAGCAGTGAACAAGCGGCTACATCTGAAGAGACCCAGTACTTC. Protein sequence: CASSEQAATSEETQYF.

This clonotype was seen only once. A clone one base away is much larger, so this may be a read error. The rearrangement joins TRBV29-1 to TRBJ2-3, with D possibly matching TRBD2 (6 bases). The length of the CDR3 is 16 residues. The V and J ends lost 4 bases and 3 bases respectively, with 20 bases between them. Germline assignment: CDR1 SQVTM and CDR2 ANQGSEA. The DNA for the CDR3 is TGCAGCGTTGTACTGGGGGACGGGGGAGGTACAGATACGCAGTATTTT. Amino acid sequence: CSVVLGDGGGTDTQYF.

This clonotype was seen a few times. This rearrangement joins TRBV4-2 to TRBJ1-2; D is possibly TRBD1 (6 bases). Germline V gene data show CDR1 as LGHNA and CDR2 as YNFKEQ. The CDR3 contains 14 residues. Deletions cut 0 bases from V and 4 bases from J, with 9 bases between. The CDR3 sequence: CASSQDRTAYGYTF. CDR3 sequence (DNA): TGTGCCAGCAGCCAAGATAGGACAGCCTATGGCTACACCTTC.